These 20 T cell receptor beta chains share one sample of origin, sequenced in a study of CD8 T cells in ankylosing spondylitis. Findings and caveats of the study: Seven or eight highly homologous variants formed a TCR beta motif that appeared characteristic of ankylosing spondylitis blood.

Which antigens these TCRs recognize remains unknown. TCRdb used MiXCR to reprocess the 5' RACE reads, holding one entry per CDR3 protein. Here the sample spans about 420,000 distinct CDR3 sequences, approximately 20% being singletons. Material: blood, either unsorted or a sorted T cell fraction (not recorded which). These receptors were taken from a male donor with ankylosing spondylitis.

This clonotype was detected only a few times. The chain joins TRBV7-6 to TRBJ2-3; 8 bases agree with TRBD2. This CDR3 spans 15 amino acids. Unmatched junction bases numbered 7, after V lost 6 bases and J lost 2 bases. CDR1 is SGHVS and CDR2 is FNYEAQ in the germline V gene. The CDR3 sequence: CASRSGGVYTDTQYF. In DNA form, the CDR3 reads TGTGCCAGCAGATCCGGGGGGGTATACACAGATACGCAGTATTTT.

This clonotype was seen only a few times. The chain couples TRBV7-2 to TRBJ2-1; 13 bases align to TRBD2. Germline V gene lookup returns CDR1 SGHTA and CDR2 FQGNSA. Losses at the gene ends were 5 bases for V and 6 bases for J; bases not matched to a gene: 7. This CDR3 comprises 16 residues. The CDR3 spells CASSPPGLAGSNEQFF. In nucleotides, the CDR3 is TGTGCCAGCAGCCCGCCGGGACTAGCGGGGTCCAATGAGCAGTTCTTC.

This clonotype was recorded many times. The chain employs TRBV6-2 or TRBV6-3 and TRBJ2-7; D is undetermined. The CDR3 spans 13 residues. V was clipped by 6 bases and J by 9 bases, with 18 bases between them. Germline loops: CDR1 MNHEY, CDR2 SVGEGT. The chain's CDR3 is CASSPRWAVGQYF. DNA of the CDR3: TGTGCCAGCAGCCCCCGGTGGGCGGTGGGGCAGTACTTC.

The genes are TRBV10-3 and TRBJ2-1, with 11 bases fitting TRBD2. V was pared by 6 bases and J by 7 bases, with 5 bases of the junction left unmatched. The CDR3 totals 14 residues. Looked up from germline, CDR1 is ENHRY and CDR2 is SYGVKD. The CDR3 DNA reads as TGTGCCATCAGAGGGACTAGCGGCCGGAATGAGCAGTTCTTC. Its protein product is CAIRGTSGRNEQFF.

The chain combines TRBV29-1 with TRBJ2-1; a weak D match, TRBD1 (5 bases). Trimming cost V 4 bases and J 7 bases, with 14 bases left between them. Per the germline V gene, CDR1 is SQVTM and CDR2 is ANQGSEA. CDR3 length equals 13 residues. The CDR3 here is CSVGVRAWNEQFF. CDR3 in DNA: TGCAGCGTTGGTGTCAGGGCCTGGAATGAGCAGTTCTTC.

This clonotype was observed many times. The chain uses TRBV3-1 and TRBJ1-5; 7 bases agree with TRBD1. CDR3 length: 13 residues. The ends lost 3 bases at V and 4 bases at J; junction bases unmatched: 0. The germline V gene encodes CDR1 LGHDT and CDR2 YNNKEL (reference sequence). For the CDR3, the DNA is TGTGCCAGCAGCCAGGACAGGAATCAGCCCCAGCATTTT. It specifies CASSQDRNQPQHF.

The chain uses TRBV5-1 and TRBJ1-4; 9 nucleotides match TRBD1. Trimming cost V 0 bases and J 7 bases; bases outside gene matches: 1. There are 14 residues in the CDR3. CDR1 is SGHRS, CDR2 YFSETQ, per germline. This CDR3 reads CASSLETGGEKLFF. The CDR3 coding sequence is TGCGCCAGCAGCTTGGAGACAGGGGGTGAAAAACTGTTTTTT.

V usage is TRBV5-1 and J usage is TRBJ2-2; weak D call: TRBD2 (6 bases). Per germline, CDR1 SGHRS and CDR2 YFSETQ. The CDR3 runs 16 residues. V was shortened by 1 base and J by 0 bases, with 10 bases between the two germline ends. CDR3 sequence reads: CASSLSPGANTGELFF. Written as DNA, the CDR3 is TGCGCCAGCAGCTTGTCCCCGGGGGCGAACACCGGGGAGCTGTTTTTT. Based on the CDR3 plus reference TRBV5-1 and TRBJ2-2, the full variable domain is KAGVTQTPRYLIKTRGQQVTLSCSPISGHRSVSWYQQTPGQGLQFLFEYFSETQRNKGNFPGRFSGRQFSNSRSEMNVSTLELGDSALYLCASSLSPGANTGELFFGEGSRLTVL.

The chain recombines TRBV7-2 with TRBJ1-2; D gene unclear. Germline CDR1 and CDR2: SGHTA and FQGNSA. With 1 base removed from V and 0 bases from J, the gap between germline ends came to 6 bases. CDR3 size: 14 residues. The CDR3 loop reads CASSLGSANYGYTF. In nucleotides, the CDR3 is TGTGCCAGCAGCTTAGGGAGTGCTAACTATGGCTACACCTTC.

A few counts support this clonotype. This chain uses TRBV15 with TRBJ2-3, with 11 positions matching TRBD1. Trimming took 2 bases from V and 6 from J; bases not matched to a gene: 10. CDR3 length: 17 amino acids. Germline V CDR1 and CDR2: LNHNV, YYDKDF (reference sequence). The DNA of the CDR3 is TGTGCCACCAGCAGAACCCGGACAGGGGGCTTTGTGGATACGCAGTATTTT. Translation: CATSRTRTGGFVDTQYF.

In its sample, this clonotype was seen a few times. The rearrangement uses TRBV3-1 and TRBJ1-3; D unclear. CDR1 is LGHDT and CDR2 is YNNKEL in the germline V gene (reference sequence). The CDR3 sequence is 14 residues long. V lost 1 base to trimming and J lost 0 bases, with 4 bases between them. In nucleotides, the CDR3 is TGTGCCAGCAGCCAAGGCCTCTCTGGAAACACCATATATTTT. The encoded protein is CASSQGLSGNTIYF. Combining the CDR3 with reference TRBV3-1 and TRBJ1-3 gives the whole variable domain DTAVSQTPKYLVTQMGNDKSIKCEQNLGHDTMYWYKQDSKKFLKIMFSYNNKELIINETVPNRFSPKSPDKAHLNLHINSLELGDSAVYFCASSQGLSGNTIYFGEGSWLTVV.

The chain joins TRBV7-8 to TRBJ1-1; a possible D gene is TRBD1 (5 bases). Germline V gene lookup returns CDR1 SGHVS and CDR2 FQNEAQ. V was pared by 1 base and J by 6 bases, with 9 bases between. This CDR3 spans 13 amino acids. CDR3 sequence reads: CASSLGGRPEAFF. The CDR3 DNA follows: TGTGCCAGCAGCTTAGGGGGCCGGCCTGAAGCTTTCTTT.

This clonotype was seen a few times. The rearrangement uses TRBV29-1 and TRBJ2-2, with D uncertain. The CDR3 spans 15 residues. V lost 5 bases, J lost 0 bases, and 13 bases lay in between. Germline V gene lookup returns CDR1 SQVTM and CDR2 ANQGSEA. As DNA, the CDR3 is TGCAGCGTTTTGGATCCTTTGGCGAACACCGGGGAGCTGTTTTTT. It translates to CSVLDPLANTGELFF.

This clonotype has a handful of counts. CDR3 bases: TGTGCCAGCAGCCAATCGGTAGGGGCGGGCAATCAGCCCCAGCATTTT. Translating gives CASSQSVGAGNQPQHF. This chain uses TRBV16 with TRBJ1-5, with D maybe TRBD1 (5 bases). Germline loops: CDR1 KGHSY, CDR2 FQNENV. Trimming removed 0 bases at V and 2 bases at J, with 11 bases between. The CDR3 length is 16 residues.

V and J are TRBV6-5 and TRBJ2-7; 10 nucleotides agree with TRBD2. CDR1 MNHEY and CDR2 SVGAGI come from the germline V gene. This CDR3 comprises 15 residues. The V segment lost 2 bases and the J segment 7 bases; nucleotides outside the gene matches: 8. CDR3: CASSYLASGSGEQYF. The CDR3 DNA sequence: TGTGCCAGCAGTTACCTCGCTAGCGGGAGCGGTGAGCAGTACTTC.

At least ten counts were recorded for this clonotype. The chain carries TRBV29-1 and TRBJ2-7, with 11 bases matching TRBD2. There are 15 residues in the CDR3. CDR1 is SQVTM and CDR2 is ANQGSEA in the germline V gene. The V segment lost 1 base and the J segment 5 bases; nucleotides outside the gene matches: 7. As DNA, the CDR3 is TGCAGCGTTGAAGGATCGACTAGCGGGAACGACGAGCAGTACTTC. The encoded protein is CSVEGSTSGNDEQYF.

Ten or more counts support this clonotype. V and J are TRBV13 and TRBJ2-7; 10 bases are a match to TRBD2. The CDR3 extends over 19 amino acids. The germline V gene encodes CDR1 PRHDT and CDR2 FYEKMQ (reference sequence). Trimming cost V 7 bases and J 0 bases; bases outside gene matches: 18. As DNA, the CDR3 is TGTGCCAGCAACCCCGCTAGTGGTGCTAGCGGGAGTTCCTCCTACGAGCAGTACTTC. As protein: CASNPASGASGSSSYEQYF.

Here the CDR3 DNA reads TGTGCCAGCAGTTTACCGGGTGGATACAGGTCGAACACCGGGGAGCTGTTTTTT. It yields the protein CASSLPGGYRSNTGELFF. The chain combines TRBV12-3 or TRBV12-4 with TRBJ2-2; D may be TRBD1 (5 bases). Trimming cost V 2 bases and J 0 bases, with 16 bases left between them. The CDR3 runs to 18 residues.

CDR3 nucleotide sequence: TGTGCCAGCAGCATCAGGGGGGGTTCGAACACTGAAGCTTTCTTT. It yields the protein CASSIRGGSNTEAFF. The chain joins TRBV7-9 to TRBJ1-1; 7 positions match TRBD1. Trimming took 5 bases from V and 1 from J; bases not matched to a gene: 7. Germline V gene data show CDR1 as SEHNR and CDR2 as FQNEAQ (reference sequence). CDR3 length: 15 residues.

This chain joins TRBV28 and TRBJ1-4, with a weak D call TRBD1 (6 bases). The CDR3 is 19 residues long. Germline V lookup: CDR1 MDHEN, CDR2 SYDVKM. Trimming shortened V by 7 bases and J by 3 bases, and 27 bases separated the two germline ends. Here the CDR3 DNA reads TGTGCCAGCACCCACATCCAGGGGCGGCCCGGCGGGGCTAATGAAAAACTGTTTTTT. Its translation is CASTHIQGRPGGANEKLFF.